This entry concerns a single TCR beta chain. The target of this receptor is not known. No base qualities exist here, and no much larger clone lies one base off it. Whole blood was collected in K2EDTA tubes by collaborating institutions according to the institutions' own protocols. For TCRbeta analysis, collaborator samples were shipped as frozen whole blood, as isolated PBMCs, or as DNA extracted from either sample type. This record belongs to a study of blood T cell repertoires in COVID-19 (dated by TCRdb to about 2020). Background on the whole study: Samples from collaborators originated in the United States, Italy and Spain and spanned both the acute and convalescent phases of COVID-19. Where available, HLA class I and class II types were obtained from metadata supplied by the sample provider rather than from assay-based typing. The repertoires were made available in a free public database intended to serve as a resource for research on the immune response to SARS-CoV-2. Nearly every sample came with metadata listing a de-identified subject ID, COVID-19 status, age in years and sex. Samples came from the ongoing ImmuneRACE study (first 160 participants) plus 1,254 subjects from 6 global collaborators. The prospective study material was composed of cDNA or gDNA derived from T cells, B-cell-depleted T cells, or PBMCs. Subjects who had been exposed to COVID-19, were actively infected with it, or had recovered from it provided the deeply sampled blood TCRbeta repertoires that made up the dataset. The study at large found these results: The amount of clinical and demographic metadata varied by source and participant and was provided uncurated.

The germline V gene (reference sequence) gives CDR1 as MNHNY and CDR2 as SVGAGI. From cysteine to phenylalanine, the CDR3 is 13 amino acids long. CDR3 DNA only is kept here, 39 bases in frame from base 1. V gives up 6 bases and J gives up 6 bases, and the segment between their germline ends measures 15 bases. The immunoSEQ Assay, a bias-controlled multiplex PCR, was used to amplify TCRbeta CDR3 regions from genomic DNA. In the original analysis: The number of nucleated cells in each sample was estimated from the amplification of reference gene primers within the assay. Sequence reads were collapsed and filtered to measure the absolute abundance of every unique TCRbeta CDR3 rearrangement. Productive Simpson clonality was computed per sample as the square root of Simpson's diversity index over productive rearrangements. TCRdb stores this immuneACCESS table with in-frame sequences only. Part of the clones is absent; in the studies checked, under half of the shortfall reflects unresolved V genes, and no reason is known for the rest. D and trimming were read from the DNA, whereas the V and J calls and clone size are those reported in that table. This sample has about 76,000 clones in its table, and roughly 85% of those were observed once. Clones ranked in the top ten supply roughly 8.5% of the sample.

Sequenced input: peripheral blood. The sequence joins TRBV6-6 to TRBJ2-7; no D gene call is confident. The origin of this receptor is a young man with acute or convalescent COVID-19. The CDR3 reads CASSPQASSEQYF. The nucleotide sequence reads as follows: TGTGCCAGCAGCCCACAAGCGTCTTCCGAGCAGTACTTC.